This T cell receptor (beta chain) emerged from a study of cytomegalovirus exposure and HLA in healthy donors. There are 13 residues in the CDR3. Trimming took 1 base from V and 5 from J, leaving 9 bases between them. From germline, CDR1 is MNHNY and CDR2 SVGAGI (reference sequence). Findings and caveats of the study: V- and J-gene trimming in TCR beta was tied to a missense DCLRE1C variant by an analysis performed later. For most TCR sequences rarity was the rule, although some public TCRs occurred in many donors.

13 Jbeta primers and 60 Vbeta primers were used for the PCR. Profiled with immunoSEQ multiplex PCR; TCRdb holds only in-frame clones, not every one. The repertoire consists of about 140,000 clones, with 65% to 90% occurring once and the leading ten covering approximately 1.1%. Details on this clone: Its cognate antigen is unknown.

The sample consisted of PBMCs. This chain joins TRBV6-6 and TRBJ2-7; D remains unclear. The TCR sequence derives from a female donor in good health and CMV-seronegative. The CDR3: CASSYYPGDEQYF. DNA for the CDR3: TGTGCCAGCAGTTACTATCCAGGTGACGAGCAGTACTTC.